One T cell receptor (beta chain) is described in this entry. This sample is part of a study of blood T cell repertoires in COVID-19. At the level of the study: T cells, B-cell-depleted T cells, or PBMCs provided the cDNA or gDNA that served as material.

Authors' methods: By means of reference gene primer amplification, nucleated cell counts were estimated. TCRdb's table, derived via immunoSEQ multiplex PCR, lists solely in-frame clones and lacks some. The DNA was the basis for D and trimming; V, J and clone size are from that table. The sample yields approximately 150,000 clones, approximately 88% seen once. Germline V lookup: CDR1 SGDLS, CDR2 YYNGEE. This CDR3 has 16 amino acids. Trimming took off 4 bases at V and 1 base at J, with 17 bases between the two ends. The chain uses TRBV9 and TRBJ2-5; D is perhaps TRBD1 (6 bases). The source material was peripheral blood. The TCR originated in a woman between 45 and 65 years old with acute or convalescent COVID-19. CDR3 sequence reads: CASSTRVGGGQETQYF. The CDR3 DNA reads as TGTGCCAGCAGCACCCGTGTTGGGGGCGGCCAAGAGACCCAGTACTTC.